This TCR beta chain is drawn from a study of cytomegalovirus exposure and HLA in healthy donors. Study results and limitations: The authors later found HLA-associated TCR beta chains more clonally expanded than equally common others.

The CDR3 length is 13 residues. V gave up 4 bases and J gave up 8 bases, with 12 bases separating them. CDR1 is LGHNA, CDR2 YSLEER, per germline. PCR primers comprised 60 Vbeta and 13 Jbeta primers. The method was immunoSEQ multiplex PCR; TCRdb's version includes in-frame clones alone and lacks a portion of them. This table has around 150,000 clones, roughly 85% appearing once. This clone appeared a few times. Its antigen is undetermined. The TCR originated in a man aged 35-49 years in good health and CMV-seronegative. The genes are TRBV4-3 and TRBJ2-1, with D unresolved. The specimen sequenced was PBMCs. The CDR3 loop reads CASSRMSFDEQFF. Written as DNA, the CDR3 is TGCGCCAGCAGCCGCATGAGTTTCGATGAGCAGTTCTTC.